This T cell receptor (beta chain) was observed in a study of beta chain features in type 1 diabetes. Study context: Regarding age, gender and cell yields, patients proved similar to healthy donors.

What was sequenced were expressed TCRB transcripts, since all of the isolated RNA had been reverse transcribed. The repertoire was sequenced with immunoSEQ multiplex PCR; TCRdb's copy has only in-frame clones and lacks some. The repertoire holds 20,000 to 25,000 clones, with approximately 57% as singletons. General study results and limits: The study found moderately but significantly shorter TCRB CDR3s in all four CD4+ subsets of Type 1 diabetes patients.

A remark on this clone: Its target is unknown.

Germline V gene lookup returns CDR1 SGHNT and CDR2 YYREEE (reference sequence). The V gene end was trimmed by 0 bases and the J gene end by 6 bases; junction bases not matched to a gene: 3. The CDR3 covers 14 residues. The chain carries TRBV5-4 and TRBJ2-5, with 9 bases identical to TRBD1. The sequence derives from a man younger than 35 with type 1 diabetes. The sequenced sample was stem cell memory CD4+ T cells from blood. Here the CDR3 DNA reads TGTGCCAGCAGCTTGGGGACAGGGGCAAAGACCCAGTACTTC. It yields the protein CASSLGTGAKTQYF.